The next 3 T cell receptor beta chains were all read from a single sample in a study of cytomegalovirus exposure and HLA in healthy donors. The PCR made use of 60 Vbeta and 13 Jbeta primers. Assay used: immunoSEQ multiplex PCR; TCRdb lists only in-frame clones, some missing. The sample table includes more than 110,000 clones. The sequenced material came from PBMCs. These TCRs come from a man aged 40-49 years in good health and CMV-seronegative.

The chain combines TRBV5-6 with TRBJ1-6; 7 nucleotides match TRBD1. Unmatched junction bases numbered 1, after V lost 2 bases and J lost 8 bases. The CDR3 sequence is 13 residues long. Germline V gene sequence: CDR1 SGHDT, CDR2 YYEEEE. The CDR3 here is CASSFDRDSPLHF. The CDR3 DNA reads TGTGCCAGCAGCTTCGACAGGGATTCACCCCTCCACTTT.

The DNA for the CDR3 is TGCGCCAGCAGCCTGGACAGGATTAACTATGGCTACACCTTC. It specifies CASSLDRINYGYTF. The chain is built from TRBV5-1 and TRBJ1-2; 7 bases agree with TRBD1. Germline V gives CDR1 SGHRS, CDR2 YFSETQ. Germline trimming cut 4 bases from V and 1 base from J; bases unmatched to any gene: 4. This CDR3 contains 14 residues.

The chain couples TRBV6-5 to TRBJ2-1, with D uncertain. Germline CDR1 and CDR2: MNHEY and SVGAGI. V lost 6 bases, J lost 3 bases, and 6 bases lay in between. This CDR3 has 12 residues. This chain's CDR3 is CASSPNYNEQFF. The CDR3 DNA reads as TGTGCCAGCAGCCCTAACTACAATGAGCAGTTCTTC.